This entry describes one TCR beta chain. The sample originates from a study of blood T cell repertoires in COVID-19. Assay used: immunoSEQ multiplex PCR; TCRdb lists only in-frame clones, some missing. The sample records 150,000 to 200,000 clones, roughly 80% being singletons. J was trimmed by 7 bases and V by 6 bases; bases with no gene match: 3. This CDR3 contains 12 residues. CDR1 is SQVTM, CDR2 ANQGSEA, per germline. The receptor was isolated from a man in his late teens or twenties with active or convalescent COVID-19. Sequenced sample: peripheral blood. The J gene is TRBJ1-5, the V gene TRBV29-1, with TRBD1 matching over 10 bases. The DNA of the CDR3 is TGCAGCGTCGGGGACAGGGGACAGCCCCAGCATTTT. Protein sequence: CSVGDRGQPQHF.